A selection of T cell receptor beta chains follows, all from one sample in a study of blood T cell repertoires in COVID-19. This table comes from immunoSEQ multiplex PCR, and its TCRdb copy is limited to in-frame clones, with some not included. This table holds about 140,000 clones, 70% to 90% found once. Sample: PBMCs or T cells enriched from blood (not recorded which). The receptor set was obtained from a woman aged 45-59 years with acute COVID-19. Each CDR3 is given with its conserved first and last residue. The D gene is left open where the match is weak. Clone sizes are given selectively: once, few, many, or a class where the clone is expanded.

d_call,clone_size,j_call,v_call,cdr3_nt,cdr3_aa
TRBD2,.,TRBJ2-1,TRBV5-4,TGTGCCAGCAGCTTGGCCCCCGGGACTAGCGGCAATGAGCAGTTCTTC,CASSLAPGTSGNEQFF
.,few,TRBJ1-3,TRBV9,TGTGCCAGCAGCGCCGGCCAGGGTCCTGGAAACACCATATATTTT,CASSAGQGPGNTIYF
TRBD2,.,TRBJ2-7,TRBV7-9,TGTGCCAGCAGCCGTCAGTTGGAGCGGGAGAGGAACGAGCAGTACTTC,CASSRQLERERNEQYF
.,.,TRBJ2-3,TRBV4-1,TGCGCCAGCAGCTCCCGGGACACGACTCTTCCAGATACGCAGTATTTT,CASSSRDTTLPDTQYF
.,.,TRBJ1-5,TRBV18,TGTGCCAGCTCACCCCCGGGACGGCGGGGGCCCCAGCATTTT,CASSPPGRRGPQHF
.,.,TRBJ2-2,TRBV5-1,TGCGCCAGCAGCGGCCACGGGACTGGTAGGGACGGGGAGCTGTTTTTT,CASSGHGTGRDGELFF
.,.,TRBJ2-7,TRBV10-2,TGCGCCAGCAGTAGGAGCGACTACGAGCAGTACTTC,CASSRSDYEQYF
TRBD2,.,TRBJ2-1,TRBV2,TGTGCCAGCAGTGATTCGGGACTAGCGGGAGGGTCGAATGAGCAGTTCTTC,CASSDSGLAGGSNEQFF
.,.,TRBJ2-7,TRBV29-1,TGCAGCGTTGTGGGTGCGGATACCTACGAGCAGTACTTC,CSVVGADTYEQYF
.,.,TRBJ2-2,TRBV29-1,TGCAGCGTAACCAGCGGGACCGGGGAGCTGTTTTTT,CSVTSGTGELFF
TRBD1,.,TRBJ2-7,TRBV11-3,TGTGCCAGCAGCTTAGTCGGGACAGGCTACGAGCAGTACTTC,CASSLVGTGYEQYF
.,.,TRBJ2-2,TRBV9,TGTGCCAGCAGTCTGAGGCGAGACACCGGGGAGCTGTTTTTT,CASSLRRDTGELFF
TRBD2,.,TRBJ2-1,TRBV6-5,TGTGCCAGCAGTCTGACTAGCGGCTCCTACAATGAGCAGTTCTTC,CASSLTSGSYNEQFF
.,.,TRBJ1-5,TRBV7-9,TGTGCCAGCAGCTTATGGCCGGGGGCCCAGCATTTT,CASSLWPGAQHF
.,.,TRBJ2-1,TRBV9,TGTGCCAGCAGCGGCGGGCCTAACAATGAGCAGTTCTTC,CASSGGPNNEQFF
.,.,TRBJ1-2,TRBV9,TGTGCCAGCAGCCCCACAGAGAACTACTATGGCTACACCTTC,CASSPTENYYGYTF
TRBD2,.,TRBJ2-7,TRBV10-3,TGTGCCATCAGTGATCGAGCGGGAGCGCACTACGAGCAGTACTTC,CAISDRAGAHYEQYF
.,.,TRBJ1-6,TRBV6-5,TGTGCCAGCCGGGACTATAATTCACCCCTCCACTTT,CASRDYNSPLHF
.,.,TRBJ1-2,TRBV7-9,TGTGCCAGCAGCTTAGGAGACTATGGCTACACCTTC,CASSLGDYGYTF
TRBD2,.,TRBJ2-3,TRBV5-6,TGTGCCAGCAGGCGGACTAGCGGGAGTGGAACAGATACGCAGTATTTT,CASRRTSGSGTDTQYF
.,.,TRBJ1-5,TRBV19,TGTGCCAGTAGTATCAGGGAAAGCAATCAGCCCCAGCATTTT,CASSIRESNQPQHF
.,once,TRBJ1-2,TRBV20-1,TGCAGTGCCTGGGGCAACTATGGCTACACCTTC,CSAWGNYGYTF
.,.,TRBJ1-1,TRBV19,TGTGCCAGTAGTATAGATCCCCGGACAGCCCATGAAGCTTTCTTT,CASSIDPRTAHEAFF
.,.,TRBJ1-2,TRBV21-1,TGTGCCAGCAGCAAAGCGCTTTGGCCGTTCGCTTATGGCTACACCTTC,CASSKALWPFAYGYTF
TRBD2,.,TRBJ2-6,TRBV5-1,TGCGCCAGTGCCGGTCCAAGCGGGAGGGCGTCTGGGGCCAACGTCCTGACTTTC,CASAGPSGRASGANVLTF
.,.,TRBJ1-1,TRBV4-1,TGCGCCAGCAGCCATCTGGTCCAGGGGATCGCTGAAGCTTTCTTT,CASSHLVQGIAEAFF
.,.,TRBJ1-6,TRBV7-2,TGTGCCAGCAGCTTAGCCAGGGCGAATTCACCCCTCCACTTT,CASSLARANSPLHF
.,.,TRBJ1-5,TRBV27,TGTGCCAGCAGTCCGAGCTCGCCCCAGCATTTT,CASSPSSPQHF
.,.,TRBJ2-5,TRBV6-1,TGTGCCAGCAGTAAAGCAGCGGTGAACCAAGAGACCCAGTACTTC,CASSKAAVNQETQYF
TRBD1,.,TRBJ1-1,TRBV3-1/TRBV3-2,TGTGCCAGCACACCCGGGACAGGACCGCTGGGGGCTTTCTTT,CASTPGTGPLGAFF
.,.,TRBJ1-2,TRBV20-1,TGCAGTGCTTATACAGCCCGTGGCTACACCTTC,CSAYTARGYTF
.,.,TRBJ2-1,TRBV2,TGTGCCAGCAGTGTGGTAGCGTTAAGCTACAATGAGCAGTTCTTC,CASSVVALSYNEQFF
.,.,TRBJ2-5,TRBV4-2,TGTGCCAGCAGCCAAGATGTAGCGATCCAAGAGACCCAGTACTTC,CASSQDVAIQETQYF
.,.,TRBJ2-7,TRBV28,TGTGCCAGCAGTACCCCCGGGAGTTCCTACGAGCAGTACTTC,CASSTPGSSYEQYF
.,.,TRBJ2-1,TRBV6-5,TGTGCCAGCAGTCGTTATAGGGACACCTACAATGAGCAGTTCTTC,CASSRYRDTYNEQFF
.,.,TRBJ2-1,TRBV12-3/TRBV12-4,TGTGCCAGCAGCCCTGTGGGGAGGAGTGAGCAGTTCTTC,CASSPVGRSEQFF
.,.,TRBJ1-6,TRBV3-1/TRBV3-2,TGTGCCAGCAGCCAAGGTCCGGGTTCTAATTCACCCCTCCACTTT,CASSQGPGSNSPLHF
.,.,TRBJ2-4,TRBV14,TGTGCCAGCAGCCAACTCTCGGGGGGCTCGGAAAACATTCAGTACTTC,CASSQLSGGSENIQYF
TRBD1,.,TRBJ1-2,TRBV2,TGTGCCAGCACGGACAGGGGTACGGCCTATGGCTACACCTTC,CASTDRGTAYGYTF
TRBD2,once,TRBJ2-1,TRBV7-8,TGTGCCAGCAGCTCTACTAGCGTTGAGCAGTTCTTC,CASSSTSVEQFF
.,.,TRBJ2-4,TRBV6-1,TGTGCCAGCAGTGGGGCCCTTGGGCCCTCCAGGGACATTCAGTACTTC,CASSGALGPSRDIQYF
.,.,TRBJ2-1,TRBV6-2/TRBV6-3,TGTGCCAGCAGTATCGGGACTCTGAGCTCCTACAATGAGCAGTTCTTC,CASSIGTLSSYNEQFF
.,.,TRBJ1-1,TRBV15,TGTGCCACCAGCAGAGAAAACGGGTTGCCTGAAGCTTTCTTT,CATSRENGLPEAFF
.,.,TRBJ2-6,TRBV2,TGTGCCAGCAGCGAACGCTCTGGGGCCAACGTCCTGACTTTC,CASSERSGANVLTF
.,.,TRBJ2-1,TRBV15,TGTGCCACCAGCAGGGAAGGACTGACATACAATGAGCAGTTCTTC,CATSREGLTYNEQFF
TRBD1,.,TRBJ1-1,TRBV19,TGTGCCAGTAGCCGGACAGGGGGTACTGAAGCTTTCTTT,CASSRTGGTEAFF
.,.,TRBJ1-1,TRBV12-3/TRBV12-4,TGTGCCAGCAGTTGGAAGGAGAGGACTGAAGCTTTCTTT,CASSWKERTEAFF
.,.,TRBJ2-1,TRBV5-1,TGCGCCAGCAGCTTGGACCTAGGGGTGGTTGAGCAGTTCTTC,CASSLDLGVVEQFF
TRBD1,.,TRBJ1-5,TRBV5-8,TGTGCCAGCAGCCCTACACAGGGGGGTCATCAGCCCCAGCATTTT,CASSPTQGGHQPQHF
.,.,TRBJ2-7,TRBV5-5,TGTGCCAGCAGCTTGGTCACAGGTAGCTCCTACGAGCAGTACTTC,CASSLVTGSSYEQYF
TRBD2,once,TRBJ2-1,TRBV7-6,TGTGCCAGCAGCTTAGAGGTAGCGGGGGTAAATGAGCAGTTCTTC,CASSLEVAGVNEQFF
TRBD2,.,TRBJ2-3,TRBV30,TGTGCCTGGAGTGTAGGGACTAGCGGGGCAGATACGCAGTATTTT,CAWSVGTSGADTQYF
TRBD1,once,TRBJ1-2,TRBV9,TGTGCCAGCAGCTCAACAGGGGGCTGGTATGGCTACACCTTC,CASSSTGGWYGYTF
TRBD2,.,TRBJ2-1,TRBV5-8,TGTGCCAGCAGCCCGACGGCGGGAGGGTACAATGAGCAGTTCTTC,CASSPTAGGYNEQFF
.,.,TRBJ2-1,TRBV5-1,TGCGCCAGCAGCTTCTTGACAAGCAACAATGAGCAGTTCTTC,CASSFLTSNNEQFF
TRBD1,.,TRBJ2-1,TRBV27,TGTGCCAGCAGTCCCGGGACAGGGATCTACAATGAGCAGTTCTTC,CASSPGTGIYNEQFF
.,.,TRBJ2-2,TRBV6-5,TGTGCCAGCAGAGCCGGACAGCCCACCGGGGAGCTGTTTTTT,CASRAGQPTGELFF